These 32 T cell receptor beta chains share one sample of origin, sequenced in a study of human T cells and chemical hapten exposure. Sample time point: patch test 2, 6 weeks after DPC sensitization. Regarding treatment: therapeutic diphenylcyclopropenone sensitization with weekly scalp DPC. TCRdb called the RACE reads again in MiXCR, with one record for every CDR3 protein. The data contain 350,000 to 400,000 distinct CDR3 sequences, under 6.5% of them singletons. The starting material was whole blood, obtained in connection with sensitization to the hapten diphenylcyclopropenone (DPC). The source is a woman aged 18-29 years with alopecia areata. Some clones in this sample may be carry-over from other donors' samples.

The table lists this clonotype with a few counts. The gene calls are TRBV28 and TRBJ1-1; 9 positions agree with TRBD1. Germline V gene data show CDR1 as MDHEN and CDR2 as SYDVKM. The V segment lost 4 bases and the J segment 4 bases; nucleotides outside the gene matches: 10. The CDR3 length is 16 residues. The CDR3 loop is CASSSWGLTGGTEAFF. In nucleotides, the CDR3 is TGTGCCAGCAGTTCCTGGGGACTGACAGGGGGCACTGAAGCTTTCTTT.

This CDR3 reads CASSLRSGGNIQYF. The CDR3 DNA is TGTGCCAGCAGCTTAAGAAGCGGGGGAAACATTCAGTACTTC. This chain connects TRBV7-9 to TRBJ2-4; 8 bases fit TRBD2. V trimming: 2 bases; J trimming: 6 bases; junction bases outside the gene matches: 3. This CDR3 has 14 amino acids. Germline V gene sequence: CDR1 SEHNR, CDR2 FQNEAQ (reference sequence).

This clonotype was detected many times. In DNA form, the CDR3 reads TGTGCCAGCAGTTACGGAAGCAATCAGCCCCAGCATTTT. Encoded protein: CASSYGSNQPQHF. This chain uses TRBV6-6 with TRBJ1-5; D remains ambiguous. The CDR3 has 13 amino acids. CDR1 is MNHNY and CDR2 is SVGAGI in the germline V gene (reference sequence). Deletions cut 2 bases from V and 1 base from J, with 3 bases between.

The V gene is TRBV6-6, the J gene TRBJ2-3; D is uncertain. CDR3 size: 12 residues. The V gene's germline CDR1 is MNHNY and CDR2 SVGAGI (reference sequence). Trimming took off 5 bases at V and 2 bases at J, with 5 bases between the two ends. The CDR3 region has the DNA TGTGCCAGCAGTCACCCCACAGATACGCAGTATTTT. Translating it yields CASSHPTDTQYF.

This chain connects TRBV7-9 to TRBJ1-1; D gene unclear. The ends were cut back, 1 base at V and 0 bases at J, with 9 bases in the middle. The CDR3 consists of 15 residues. Germline-derived CDR1 and CDR2 are SEHNR and FQNEAQ (reference sequence). The CDR3 is CASSLVSVMNTEAFF. CDR3 sequence (DNA): TGTGCCAGCAGCTTAGTGTCAGTCATGAACACTGAAGCTTTCTTT.

The gene calls are TRBV18 and TRBJ1-1, with a possible D match to TRBD1 (6 bases). Germline values: CDR1 KGHSH, CDR2 LQKENI. The V and J ends lost 3 bases and 1 base respectively, with 9 bases between them. CDR3 length: 14 residues. The CDR3 region is CASSPQGQNTEAFF. In DNA, the CDR3 is TGTGCCAGCTCACCCCAGGGGCAGAACACTGAAGCTTTCTTT.

The V and J genes are TRBV6-5 and TRBJ1-5; 9 nucleotides align to TRBD1. The V segment lost 4 bases and the J segment 6 bases; nucleotides outside the gene matches: 7. CDR1 MNHEY and CDR2 SVGAGI come from the germline V gene. The CDR3 totals 15 residues. The CDR3 loop is CASSSDRGKGQPQHF. The CDR3 DNA is TGTGCCAGCAGTTCGGACAGGGGAAAAGGTCAGCCCCAGCATTTT.

Turning to this clonotype: At one boundary the junction diverges from the germline segment, which might be a read error. J is TRBJ2-2 and V is TRBV5-1; D is ambiguous. The CDR3 runs to 15 residues. The germline V gene encodes CDR1 SGHRS and CDR2 YFSETQ. The CDR3 DNA reads as TGCGCCATCAGCCCGGCACTATCTAACACCGGGGAGCTGTTTTTT. This sequence encodes CAISPALSNTGELFF.

The table lists this clonotype with a few counts. The chain employs TRBV12-3 or TRBV12-4 and TRBJ1-1, with unresolved D. V was cut by 5 bases and J by 4 bases, with 11 bases left in between. The CDR3 has 13 amino acids. CDR3 sequence reads: CASSKKDFTEAFF. The CDR3 nucleotides are TGTGCCAGCAGTAAGAAGGACTTCACTGAAGCTTTCTTT.

V and J are TRBV7-2 and TRBJ2-7; 8 bases match TRBD1. V shed 4 bases and J 0 bases; nucleotides not matched to a gene: 17. The CDR3 has 19 amino acids. Germline lookup yields CDR1 SGHTA and CDR2 FQGNSA. CDR3 nucleotides: TGTGCCAGCAGCTACCGCATTGATGGGAGGACAGGGAGCTCCTACGAGCAGTACTTC. Protein product: CASSYRIDGRTGSSYEQYF.

This clonotype appeared many times. The rearrangement links TRBV7-9 to TRBJ2-1; TRBD1 aligns across 9 bases. Losses at the gene ends were 5 bases for V and 4 bases for J; bases not matched to a gene: 3. CDR1 is SEHNR, CDR2 FQNEAQ, per germline (reference sequence). CDR3 length equals 14 residues. The CDR3 sequence is CASSPGTGYNEQFF. The CDR3 DNA follows: TGTGCCAGCAGCCCCGGGACAGGGTACAATGAGCAGTTCTTC.

This clonotype showed up many times. The gene calls are TRBV5-1 and TRBJ2-5; no firm D call. The V gene's germline CDR1 is SGHRS and CDR2 YFSETQ. The germline V and J ends were trimmed by 0 bases and 1 base, with 4 bases remaining between them. This CDR3 is built from 13 residues. The CDR3: CASSLASQETQYF. The DNA for the CDR3 is TGCGCCAGCAGCTTGGCTAGCCAAGAGACCCAGTACTTC.

This clonotype was picked up many times. V usage is TRBV6-2 or TRBV6-3 and J usage is TRBJ2-1; a possible D gene is TRBD1 (5 bases). Germline V gene sequence: CDR1 MNHEY, CDR2 SVGEGT. This CDR3 has 14 residues. V was trimmed by 5 bases and J by 0 bases, leaving 8 bases between them. The CDR3 bases are TGTGCCAGCAGTAGGACAAGCTCCTACAATGAGCAGTTCTTC. Translating gives CASSRTSSYNEQFF.

This clonotype was detected ten times or more. This chain uses TRBV2 with TRBJ1-5, with D possibly matching TRBD1 (6 bases). This CDR3 contains 14 residues. Germline V CDR1 and CDR2: SNHLY, FYNNEI. Trimming left V 7 bases short and J 0 bases short, with 10 bases between. The CDR3 protein is CASTYRVSNQPQHF. The CDR3 region has the DNA TGTGCCAGCACTTACAGGGTTAGCAATCAGCCCCAGCATTTT.

This clonotype has a handful of counts. The chain recombines TRBV7-3 with TRBJ2-5; TRBD2 might be the D (5 bases). The CDR3 consists of 13 residues. V was clipped by 8 bases and J by 1 base, with 11 bases between them. Germline CDR1 is SGHTA and CDR2 is FQGTGA. The CDR3 DNA follows: TGTGCCAGCGCTAAGGAGGTCCAAGAGACCCAGTACTTC. This sequence encodes CASAKEVQETQYF.

This clonotype was observed a handful of times. This chain uses TRBV24-1 with TRBJ2-4, with D uncertain. The CDR3 is made up of 16 amino acids. The V end lost 0 bases, the J end lost 3 bases, and 11 bases lay between the germline ends. Germline V gives CDR1 KGHDR, CDR2 SFDVKD. The chain's CDR3 is CATSDLGRADKNIQYF. CDR3 nucleotides: TGTGCCACCAGTGATTTGGGAAGGGCGGACAAAAACATTCAGTACTTC.

This clonotype occurred a few times. The CDR3 DNA reads TGTGCCACCAGTGAATGGACTGGGTCCTACAATGAGCAGTTCTTC. Its protein product is CATSEWTGSYNEQFF. The chain uses TRBV24-1 and TRBJ2-1; D may be TRBD2 (5 bases). The V gene's germline CDR1 is KGHDR and CDR2 SFDVKD. This CDR3 has 15 residues. V lost 4 bases to trimming and J lost 1 base, with 10 bases between them.

The CDR3 spells CASGRTDYGYTF. The CDR3 coding sequence is TGTGCCAGCGGACGGACAGACTATGGCTACACCTTC. This chain connects TRBV27 to TRBJ1-2; a weak D match, TRBD1 (6 bases). Trimming shortened V by 8 bases and J by 3 bases, and 10 bases separated the two germline ends. CDR1 is MNHEY and CDR2 is SMNVEV in the germline V gene (reference sequence). The length of the CDR3 is 12 residues.

This clonotype was counted between two and nine times. The chain uses TRBV6-2 or TRBV6-3 and TRBJ2-3, with no clear D. Germline CDR1 MNHEY, CDR2 SVGEGT. Trimming left V 7 bases short and J 0 bases short, with 14 bases between. The CDR3 contains 15 residues. The CDR3 coding sequence is TGTGCCAGCAAAATGGACGGTTATAGCACAGATACGCAGTATTTT. Protein: CASKMDGYSTDTQYF.

V is TRBV29-1 and J is TRBJ2-7; D is unresolved. V gave up 6 bases and J gave up 4 bases, with 13 bases separating them. CDR1 and CDR2 from the germline V gene are SQVTM and ANQGSEA. The CDR3 is made up of 12 amino acids. CDR3 in amino acids: CSVIWGQYEQYF. In nucleotides, the CDR3 is TGCAGCGTCATATGGGGTCAGTACGAGCAGTACTTC.

V is TRBV5-1 and J is TRBJ1-1; 7 bases align to TRBD1. CDR1 SGHRS and CDR2 YFSETQ come from the germline V gene. The J segment lost 1 base and the V segment lost 2 bases, leaving 5 bases of the junction unmatched. The CDR3 runs to 15 residues. Here the CDR3 DNA reads TGCGCCAGCAGCTTCCAGGGGGGAGCGAACACTGAAGCTTTCTTT. This gives the protein CASSFQGGANTEAFF.

The chain has TRBV4-3 and TRBJ2-3; a possible D gene is TRBD1 (6 bases). The DNA end is a closer match to TRBJ1-5, so the J assignment may be wrong. The CDR3 has 17 residues. Germline assignment: CDR1 LGHNA and CDR2 YSLEER. This chain's CDR3 is CASSQDLARGTTDTQHF. CDR3 DNA: TGCGCCAGCAGCCAAGATCTAGCCAGGGGCACGACAGATACGCAGCATTTT.

This clonotype was recorded many times. The gene calls are TRBV6-2 or TRBV6-3 and TRBJ1-5, with a possible D match to TRBD1 (6 bases). The germline gives CDR1 MNHEY, CDR2 SVGEGT. CDR3 size: 19 residues. V was trimmed by 2 bases and J by 0 bases, leaving 20 bases between them. DNA of the CDR3: TGTGCCAGCAGTTACATCTTGGGACACCGAGGGGATAGCAATCAGCCCCAGCATTTT. It is translated as CASSYILGHRGDSNQPQHF.

This clonotype was counted many times. The genes are TRBV2 and TRBJ2-7, with D perhaps TRBD2 (5 bases). This CDR3 has 12 residues. CDR1 SNHLY and CDR2 FYNNEI come from the germline V gene. V lost 4 bases and J lost 4, with 8 bases in between. The CDR3 sequence: CASSVEGYEQYF. For the CDR3, the DNA is TGTGCCAGCAGTGTAGAGGGATACGAGCAGTACTTC.

The gene calls are TRBV28 and TRBJ1-4; D is unclear. CDR1 is MDHEN and CDR2 is SYDVKM in the germline V gene. Trimming pared 4 bases from V and 5 bases from J, leaving 17 bases between. The CDR3 extends over 16 amino acids. The chain's CDR3 is CASSSFTDLLNEKLFF. In DNA, the CDR3 is TGTGCCAGCAGTTCCTTTACGGATCTCCTAAATGAAAAACTGTTTTTT.

The chain joins TRBV5-1 to TRBJ1-1; possibly TRBD1 for D (6 bases). The CDR3 has 16 residues. Trimming removed 4 bases at V and 4 bases at J, with 20 bases between. Germline CDR1 SGHRS, CDR2 YFSETQ. The CDR3: CASSPPGGDLGTEAFF. CDR3 nucleotide sequence: TGCGCCAGCAGCCCTCCGGGGGGCGATTTAGGCACTGAAGCTTTCTTT.

The chain employs TRBV7-9 and TRBJ1-6; weak D call: TRBD1 (6 bases). The ends were cut back, 5 bases at V and 8 bases at J, with 16 bases in the middle. Germline V gene lookup returns CDR1 SEHNR and CDR2 FQNEAQ (reference sequence). The CDR3 contains 15 residues. The CDR3, as DNA: TGTGCCAGCAGCCAGAGGGGGGCCGGCGATTCACCCCTCCACTTT. This encodes CASSQRGAGDSPLHF.

This clonotype was detected ten times or more. The V gene is TRBV28, the J gene TRBJ2-6, with 9 nucleotides matching TRBD1. After removal of 3 bases from V and 4 bases from J, the junction contained 7 bases not matched to a gene. This CDR3 region has 17 residues. Germline-derived CDR1 and CDR2 are MDHEN and SYDVKM. The DNA for the CDR3 is TGTGCCAGCAGTTTGTCCACAGGGGGCGTCGGGGCCAACGTCCTGACTTTC. The encoded protein is CASSLSTGGVGANVLTF.

There are many counts of this clonotype. J is TRBJ2-1 and V is TRBV3-1; 9 nucleotides align to TRBD2. CDR3 length: 16 amino acids. The V gene's germline CDR1 is LGHDT and CDR2 YNNKEL (reference sequence). V dropped 1 base and J dropped 6; count of bases not matched to a gene: 7. The CDR3 bases are TGTGCCAGCAGCCAAGGCGGGGGGGCCGGTACCAATGAGCAGTTCTTC. Its protein product is CASSQGGGAGTNEQFF.

This clonotype was recorded many times. This sequence joins TRBV27 and TRBJ1-4, with a possible D match to TRBD1 (5 bases). Germline V gene data show CDR1 as MNHEY and CDR2 as SMNVEV (reference sequence). CDR3 length equals 13 residues. Trimming pared 10 bases from V and 7 bases from J, leaving 16 bases between. The CDR3 here is CAIEGTVSEKLFF. The CDR3 nucleotides read TGTGCCATCGAGGGGACGGTTAGTGAAAAACTGTTTTTT.

This clonotype was found a few times. The chain combines TRBV6-5 with TRBJ2-1; 11 bases match TRBD2. Per germline, CDR1 MNHEY and CDR2 SVGAGI. After removal of 2 bases from V and 8 bases from J, the junction contained 5 bases not matched to a gene. There are 15 residues in the CDR3. CDR3 sequence reads: CASSYAIAGGHEQFF. For the CDR3, the DNA is TGTGCCAGCAGTTACGCGATAGCGGGGGGGCATGAGCAGTTCTTC.

This clonotype was observed a few times. This rearrangement joins TRBV28 to TRBJ2-7; TRBD1 matches at 9 bases. CDR3 size: 15 residues. The germline V gene encodes CDR1 MDHEN and CDR2 SYDVKM. V shed 5 bases and J 2 bases; nucleotides not matched to a gene: 7. CDR3 nucleotide sequence: TGTGCCAGCAGTCCTCAGGACAGGGGCCCCTACGAGCAGTACTTC. Its protein is CASSPQDRGPYEQYF.